A selection of T cell receptor beta chains follows, all from one sample in a study of T-cell memory formation after mild COVID-19. Via MiXCR, TCRdb re-called the 5' RACE reads, giving one row per CDR3 protein. The sample has about 200,000 distinct CDR3 sequences; more than 15% are singletons. The source material was PBMCs or a T cell subset sorted from them (not recorded which). These receptors came from an adult woman who had mild COVID-19 (a few samples of this study predate the infection). Cell type and time point are not known. Both conserved end residues are part of each CDR3. A D gene is named only where the DNA matches it firmly. A row's size may be missing; if present it is once, few, many or a size class.

d_gene	v_gene	j_gene	abundance	CDR3aa	CDR3nt
NA	TRBV7-8	TRBJ2-1	NA	CASSKGAHRVVEQFF	TGTGCCAGCAGTAAAGGGGCCCACCGGGTGGTTGAGCAGTTCTTC
NA	TRBV4-1	TRBJ2-7	few	CASSPTSGTTYEQYF	TGCGCCAGCAGCCCAACATCCGGGACCACCTACGAGCAGTACTTC
NA	TRBV5-4	TRBJ2-3	NA	CASSSLGGGTPDTQYF	TGTGCCAGCAGCTCGCTAGGAGGGGGCACGCCAGATACGCAGTATTTT
NA	TRBV6-5	TRBJ2-1	NA	CASSISDGYNEQFF	TGTGCCAGCAGCATTTCGGACGGATACAATGAGCAGTTCTTC
NA	TRBV7-3	TRBJ2-7	many	CASSLTQGPYEQYF	TGTGCCAGCAGCTTAACCCAGGGGCCCTACGAGCAGTACTTC
NA	TRBV18	TRBJ2-7	many	CASSHDSSYEQYF	TGTGCCAGCTCACACGACAGCTCCTACGAGCAGTACTTC
NA	TRBV10-3	TRBJ1-1	few	CAIQDPGQMRNTEAFF	TGTGCCATTCAAGACCCAGGGCAGATGAGGAACACTGAAGCTTTCTTT
TRBD1	TRBV4-1	TRBJ2-2	NA	CASSQGQSTGELFF	TGCGCCAGCAGCCAGGGACAGTCCACCGGGGAGCTGTTTTTT
TRBD2	TRBV7-2	TRBJ2-7	NA	CASSMGLAAHEQYF	TGTGCCAGCAGCATGGGACTAGCGGCCCACGAGCAGTACTTC
NA	TRBV10-3	TRBJ2-3	few	CAIGPGADTQYF	TGTGCCATCGGCCCGGGCGCAGATACGCAGTATTTT
TRBD2	TRBV10-3	TRBJ2-3	few	CAISDPGTSGVKGTQYF	TGTGCCATCAGTGACCCCGGGACTAGCGGGGTCAAAGGTACGCAGTATTTT
NA	TRBV7-9	TRBJ1-2	NA	CASSLGEEGYTF	TGTGCCAGCAGCTTAGGGGAGGAGGGCTACACCTTC
NA	TRBV2	TRBJ1-3	NA	CASSGTTGNTIYF	TGTGCCAGCAGTGGAACAACTGGAAACACCATATATTTT
NA	TRBV9	TRBJ1-5	few	CASSPQGNSNQPQHF	TGTGCCAGCAGCCCCCAGGGGAATAGCAATCAGCCCCAGCATTTT
NA	TRBV5-1	TRBJ2-7	NA	CASSLGGRGHSYEQYF	TGCGCCAGCAGCCTCGGGGGGCGGGGGCACTCCTACGAGCAGTACTTC
NA	TRBV12-3/TRBV12-4	TRBJ2-5	many	CASSLERGETQYF	TGTGCCAGCAGTTTAGAGAGGGGAGAGACCCAGTACTTC
NA	TRBV18	TRBJ1-1	few	CASSPGVSTEAFF	TGTGCCAGCTCACCGGGGGTCTCCACTGAAGCTTTCTTT
NA	TRBV19	TRBJ2-1	NA	CASSIVGYNEQFF	TGTGCCAGTAGTATAGTTGGTTACAATGAGCAGTTCTTC
NA	TRBV7-6	TRBJ2-7	NA	CASSLEGRERNEQYF	TGTGCCAGCAGCTTAGAGGGCAGGGAGAGAAACGAGCAGTACTTC
NA	TRBV5-1	TRBJ1-1	NA	CASSFLGQLNTEAFF	TGCGCCAGCAGCTTTTTAGGACAGCTGAACACTGAAGCTTTCTTT